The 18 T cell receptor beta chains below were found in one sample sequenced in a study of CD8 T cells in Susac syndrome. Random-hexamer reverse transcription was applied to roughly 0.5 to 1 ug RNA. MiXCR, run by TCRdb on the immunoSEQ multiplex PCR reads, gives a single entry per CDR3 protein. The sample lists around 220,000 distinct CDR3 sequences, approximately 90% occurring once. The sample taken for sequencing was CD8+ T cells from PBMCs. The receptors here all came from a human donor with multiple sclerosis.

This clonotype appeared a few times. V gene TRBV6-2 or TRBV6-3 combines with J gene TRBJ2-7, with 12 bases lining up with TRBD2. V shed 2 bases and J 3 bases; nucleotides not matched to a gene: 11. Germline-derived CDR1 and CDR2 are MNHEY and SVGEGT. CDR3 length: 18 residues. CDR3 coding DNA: TGTGCCAGCAGTTACGAGTCCCCATGGACTAGCGGGGACTACGAGCAGTACTTC. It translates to CASSYESPWTSGDYEQYF.

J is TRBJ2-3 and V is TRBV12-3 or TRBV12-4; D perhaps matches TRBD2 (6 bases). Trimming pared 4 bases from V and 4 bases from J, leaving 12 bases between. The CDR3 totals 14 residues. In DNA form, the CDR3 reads TGTGCCAGCAGTTCCCCGACTAGGCCAGATACGCAGTATTTT. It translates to CASSSPTRPDTQYF.

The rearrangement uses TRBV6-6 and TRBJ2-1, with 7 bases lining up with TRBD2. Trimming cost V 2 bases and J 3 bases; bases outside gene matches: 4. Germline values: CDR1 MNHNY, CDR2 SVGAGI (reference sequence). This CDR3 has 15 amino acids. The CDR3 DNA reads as TGTGCCAGCAGTTACGGGGCGGGGGACTACAATGAGCAGTTCTTC. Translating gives CASSYGAGDYNEQFF.

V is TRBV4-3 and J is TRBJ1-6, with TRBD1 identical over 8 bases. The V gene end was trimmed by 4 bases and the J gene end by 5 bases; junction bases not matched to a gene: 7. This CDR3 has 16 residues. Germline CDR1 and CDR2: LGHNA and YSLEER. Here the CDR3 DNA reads TGCGCCAGCAGCCCCTGGACAGGGTCAAATAATTCACCCCTCCACTTT. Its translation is CASSPWTGSNNSPLHF.

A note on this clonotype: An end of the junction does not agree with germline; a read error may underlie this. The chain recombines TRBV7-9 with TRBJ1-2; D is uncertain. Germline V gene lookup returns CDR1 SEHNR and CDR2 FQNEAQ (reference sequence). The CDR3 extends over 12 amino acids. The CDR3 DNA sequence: TGTGCCAGCAGCTTGGACGACCGACCCTCTGCCTTC. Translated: CASSLDDRPSAF.

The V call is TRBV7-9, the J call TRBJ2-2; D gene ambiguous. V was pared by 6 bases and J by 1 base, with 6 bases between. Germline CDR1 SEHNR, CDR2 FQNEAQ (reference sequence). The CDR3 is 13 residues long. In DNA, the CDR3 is TGTGCCAGCAGTGGATTGAACACCGGGGAGCTGTTTTTT. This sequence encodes CASSGLNTGELFF. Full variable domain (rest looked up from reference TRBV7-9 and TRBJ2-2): DTGVSQNPRHKITKRGQNVTFRCDPISEHNRLYWYRQTLGQGPEFLTYFQNEAQLEKSRLLSDRFSAERPKGSFSTLEIQRTEQGDSAMYLCASSGLNTGELFFGEGSRLTVL.

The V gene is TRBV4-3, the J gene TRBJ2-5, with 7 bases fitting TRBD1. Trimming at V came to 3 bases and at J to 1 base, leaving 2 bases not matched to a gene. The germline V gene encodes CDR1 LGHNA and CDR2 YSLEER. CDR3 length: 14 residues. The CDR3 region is CASSHRDSQETQYF. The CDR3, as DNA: TGCGCCAGCAGCCATAGGGACAGCCAAGAGACCCAGTACTTC.

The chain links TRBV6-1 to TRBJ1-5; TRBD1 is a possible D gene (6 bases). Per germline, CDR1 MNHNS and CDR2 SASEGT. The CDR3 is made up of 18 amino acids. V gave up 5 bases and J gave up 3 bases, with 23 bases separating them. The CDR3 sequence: CASSKPPGHLITNQPQHF. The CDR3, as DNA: TGTGCCAGCAGTAAACCACCGGGACATTTAATAACCAATCAGCCCCAGCATTTT.

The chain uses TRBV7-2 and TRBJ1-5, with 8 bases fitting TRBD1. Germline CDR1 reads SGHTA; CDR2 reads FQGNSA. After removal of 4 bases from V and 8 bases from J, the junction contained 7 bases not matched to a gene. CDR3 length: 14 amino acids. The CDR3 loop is CASSSGTGREPQHF. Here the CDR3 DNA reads TGTGCCAGCAGCTCCGGGACAGGTCGTGAGCCCCAGCATTTT.

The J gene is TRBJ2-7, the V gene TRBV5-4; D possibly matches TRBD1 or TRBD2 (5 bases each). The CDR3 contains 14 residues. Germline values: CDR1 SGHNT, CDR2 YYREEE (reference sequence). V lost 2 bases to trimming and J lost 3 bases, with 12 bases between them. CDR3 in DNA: TGTGCCAGCAGCTTTGGTGGGGGAGACTACGAGCAGTACTTC. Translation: CASSFGGGDYEQYF.

The CDR3 region has the DNA TGTGCCAGCATGGACCCAGCCTCCTACGAGCAGTACTTC. This gives the protein CASMDPASYEQYF. The chain carries TRBV2 and TRBJ2-7; D is unresolved. V was cut by 7 bases and J by 0 bases, with 10 bases left in between. Germline CDR1 is SNHLY and CDR2 is FYNNEI. The CDR3 length is 13 residues.

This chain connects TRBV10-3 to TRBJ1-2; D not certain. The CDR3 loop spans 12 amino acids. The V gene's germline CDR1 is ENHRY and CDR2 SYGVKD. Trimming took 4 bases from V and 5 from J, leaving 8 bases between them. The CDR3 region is CAISGPGYGYTF. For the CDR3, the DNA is TGTGCCATCAGTGGCCCCGGTTATGGCTACACCTTC.

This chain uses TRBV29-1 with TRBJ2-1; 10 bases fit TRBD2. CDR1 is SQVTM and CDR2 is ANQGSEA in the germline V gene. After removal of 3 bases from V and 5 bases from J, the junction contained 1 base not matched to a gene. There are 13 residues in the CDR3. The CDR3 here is CSVDLAGDNEQFF. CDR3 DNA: TGCAGCGTTGACCTAGCGGGGGACAATGAGCAGTTCTTC.

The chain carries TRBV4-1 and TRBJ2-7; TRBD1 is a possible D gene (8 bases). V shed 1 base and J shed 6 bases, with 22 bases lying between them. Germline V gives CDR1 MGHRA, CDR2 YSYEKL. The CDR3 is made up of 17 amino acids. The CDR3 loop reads CASSQVSTGGGSGEQYF. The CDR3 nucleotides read TGCGCCAGCAGCCAAGTCAGTACAGGGGGAGGGTCGGGCGAGCAGTACTTC.

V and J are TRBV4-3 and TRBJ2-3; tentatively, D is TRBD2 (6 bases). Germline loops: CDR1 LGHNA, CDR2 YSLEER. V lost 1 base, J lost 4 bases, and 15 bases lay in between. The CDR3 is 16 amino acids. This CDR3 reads CASSQGGREGADTQYF. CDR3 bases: TGCGCCAGCAGCCAAGGCGGGCGGGAAGGTGCAGATACGCAGTATTTT.

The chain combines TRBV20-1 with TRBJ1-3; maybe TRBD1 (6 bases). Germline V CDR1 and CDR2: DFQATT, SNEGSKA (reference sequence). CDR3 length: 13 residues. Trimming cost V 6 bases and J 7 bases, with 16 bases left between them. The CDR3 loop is CSAASYRVNTIYF. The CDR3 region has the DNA TGCAGTGCCGCTTCCTACAGGGTCAACACCATATATTTT.

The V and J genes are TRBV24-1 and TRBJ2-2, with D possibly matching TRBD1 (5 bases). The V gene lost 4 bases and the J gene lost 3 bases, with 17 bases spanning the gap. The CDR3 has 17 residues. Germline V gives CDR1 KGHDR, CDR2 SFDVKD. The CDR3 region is CATSDPPQGSYTGELFF. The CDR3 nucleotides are TGTGCCACCAGTGACCCACCCCAGGGCTCTTACACCGGGGAGCTGTTTTTT.

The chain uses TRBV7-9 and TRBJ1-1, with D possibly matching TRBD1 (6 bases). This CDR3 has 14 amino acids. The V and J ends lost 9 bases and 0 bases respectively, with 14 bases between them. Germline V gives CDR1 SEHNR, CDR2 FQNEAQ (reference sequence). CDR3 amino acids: CASYRVPMNTEAFF. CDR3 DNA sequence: TGTGCCAGTTACAGGGTTCCTATGAACACTGAAGCTTTCTTT.